The clone carrying this TCR beta chain was seen a single time. Antigen: not known. One end of the junction fails to match germline, which may point to a read error. This entry comes from a study of CD8+ T cells in alopecia areata. Overall study findings and caveats: Scalp sequencing captures resident alphabeta T cells of normal skin too. The study found TCR sharing across patients less clear than in mice, possibly for HLA reasons. Researchers report lesional scalp, most notably alopecia totalis/universalis, outstripped normal scalp in clonality.

CDR3 length: 13 amino acids. The germline CDR1 and CDR2 sequences are SEHNR and FQNEAQ (reference sequence). Sequencing used cDNA as its template, made by extracting RNA and reverse transcribing it. Here immunoSEQ multiplex PCR was the method, and the copy in TCRdb shows in-frame clones only, minus some. The sample holds approximately 98,000 clones, roughly 59% seen once. Cell sorting was applied to PBMCs, and CD4+ and CD8+ T cells were collected. J is TRBJ2-1 and V is TRBV7-9; weak D call: TRBD1 (6 bases). The sequence was obtained from a human donor in good health. What was sequenced was CD8+ T cells sorted from blood. The CDR3 DNA reads as TGTGCCAGCAGCGTAGCAACAGGGTATGAGCAGTTCTTC. It codes for CASSVATGYEQFF.